The 20 T cell receptor beta chains below come from one sample, sequenced in a study of blood T cell repertoires in COVID-19. The assay was immunoSEQ multiplex PCR, and TCRdb's table has in-frame clones only and misses some. Of some 240,000 clones listed, 80% to 90% are singletons. The sequenced sample was peripheral blood. These receptors were obtained from a woman aged 40 to 49 who had recovered from COVID-19.

This chain links TRBV7-2 with TRBJ1-2, with D tentatively TRBD1 (5 bases). Germline V gene lookup returns CDR1 SGHTA and CDR2 FQGNSA. The V end lost 2 bases, the J end lost 4 bases, and 17 bases lay between the germline ends. CDR3 length: 16 amino acids. As DNA, the CDR3 is TGTGCCAGCAGCTTACGTGGCGGGGGAAACGGCTATGGCTACACCTTC. Protein: CASSLRGGGNGYGYTF.

The chain carries TRBV11-2 and TRBJ2-7, with D possibly TRBD1 on 5 matching bases. The CDR3 sequence is 18 residues long. V shed 7 bases and J shed 3 bases, with 28 bases lying between them. Germline V gene data show CDR1 as SGHAT and CDR2 as FQNNGV. CDR3 loop: CASTRMGPPFGPYYEQYF. The CDR3, as DNA: TGTGCCAGCACAAGGATGGGGCCCCCCTTTGGCCCCTACTACGAGCAGTACTTC.

This chain uses TRBV5-1 with TRBJ1-1; 7 nucleotides agree with TRBD1. The CDR3 is made up of 15 amino acids. The V segment lost 4 bases and the J segment 3 bases; nucleotides outside the gene matches: 9. Germline V CDR1 and CDR2: SGHRS, YFSETQ. This CDR3 is CASSPGHGQDTEAFF. CDR3 bases: TGCGCCAGCAGCCCGGGACACGGACAGGACACTGAAGCTTTCTTT. The full variable domain, its missing parts supplied by reference TRBV5-1 and TRBJ1-1, is KAGVTQTPRYLIKTRGQQVTLSCSPISGHRSVSWYQQTPGQGLQFLFEYFSETQRNKGNFPGRFSGRQFSNSRSEMNVSTLELGDSALYLCASSPGHGQDTEAFFGQGTRLTVV.

The chain carries TRBV19 and TRBJ2-5; 11 nucleotides align to TRBD1. This CDR3 spans 15 amino acids. CDR1 and CDR2 from the germline V gene are LNHDA and SQIVND (reference sequence). Losses at the gene ends were 5 bases for V and 4 bases for J; bases not matched to a gene: 6. The CDR3 region has the DNA TGTGCCAGTAGTCCTCGGACAGGGGGCGCAGAGACCCAGTACTTC. Protein product: CASSPRTGGAETQYF.

The gene calls are TRBV18 and TRBJ1-4, with 9 bases aligning to TRBD1. V dropped 2 bases and J dropped 5; count of bases not matched to a gene: 3. This CDR3 has 15 amino acids. From germline, CDR1 is KGHSH and CDR2 LQKENI. The CDR3 protein is CASSPAGQGNEKLFF. The CDR3 DNA is TGTGCCAGCTCACCAGCGGGACAGGGAAATGAAAAACTGTTTTTT.

This sequence joins TRBV4-3 and TRBJ2-2; D not resolved. Per the germline V gene, CDR1 is LGHNA and CDR2 is YSLEER. V dropped 4 bases and J dropped 5 bases, with 20 bases sitting between them. This CDR3 contains 17 residues. Here the CDR3 reads CASSPTPNRARTGELFF. CDR3 DNA sequence: TGCGCCAGCAGCCCCACCCCGAACAGAGCCCGGACCGGGGAGCTGTTTTTT.

This clone showed up just once. The rearrangement uses TRBV5-1 and TRBJ2-3, with 7 bases that match TRBD1. Germline trimming cut 7 bases from V and 5 bases from J; bases unmatched to any gene: 13. The CDR3 runs 15 residues. Germline V gene lookup returns CDR1 SGHRS and CDR2 YFSETQ. The CDR3 sequence: CASHEQGRLGDTQYF. CDR3 coding DNA: TGCGCCAGCCATGAACAGGGGCGTCTTGGAGATACGCAGTATTTT. Supplemented by reference TRBV5-1 and TRBJ2-3, the full variable domain reads KAGVTQTPRYLIKTRGQQVTLSCSPISGHRSVSWYQQTPGQGLQFLFEYFSETQRNKGNFPGRFSGRQFSNSRSEMNVSTLELGDSALYLCASHEQGRLGDTQYFGPGTRLTVL.

The V and J genes are TRBV5-4 and TRBJ2-1, with 8 positions matching TRBD2. CDR3 length: 12 amino acids. Unmatched junction bases numbered 5, after V lost 2 bases and J lost 13 bases. Germline-derived CDR1 and CDR2 are SGHNT and YYREEE (reference sequence). CDR3 sequence (DNA): TGTGCCAGCAGCTTAGAGCGGGGGTCCCAGTTCTTC. It is translated as CASSLERGSQFF.

The gene calls are TRBV11-2 and TRBJ2-7, with 8 bases aligning to TRBD1. CDR1 SGHAT and CDR2 FQNNGV come from the germline V gene. The CDR3 contains 15 residues. V dropped 3 bases and J dropped 6; count of bases not matched to a gene: 10. CDR3 DNA sequence: TGTGCCAGCAGCTTGTCCGGGACAGGTCGGGGCGAGCAGTACTTC. This gives the protein CASSLSGTGRGEQYF.

This chain uses TRBV6-5 with TRBJ1-5; 8 bases map to TRBD1. The CDR3 covers 13 residues. V trimming: 7 bases; J trimming: 3 bases; junction bases outside the gene matches: 2. Germline V gives CDR1 MNHEY, CDR2 SVGAGI. CDR3 sequence: CASTDRDNQPQHF. The DNA for the CDR3 is TGTGCCAGCACGGACAGGGACAATCAGCCCCAGCATTTT.

V is TRBV3-1 (or the pseudogene TRBV3-2) and J is TRBJ1-2, with D uncertain. The ends were cut back, 0 bases at V and 5 bases at J, with 13 bases in the middle. The germline V gene has CDR1 LGHDT and CDR2 YNNKEL (reference sequence). The CDR3 runs to 15 residues. DNA of the CDR3: TGTGCCAGCAGCCAAGATCTTCAGGTCATGTATGGCTACACCTTC. Protein product: CASSQDLQVMYGYTF.

V and J are TRBV29-1 and TRBJ2-1; 15 bases are shared with TRBD2. CDR3 size: 15 residues. Germline trimming cut 3 bases from V and 7 bases from J; bases unmatched to any gene: 4. Germline CDR1 is SQVTM and CDR2 is ANQGSEA. CDR3 amino acids: CSVDNGLAGGNEQFF. In nucleotides, the CDR3 is TGCAGCGTTGATAACGGACTAGCGGGGGGGAATGAGCAGTTCTTC.

V gene TRBV27 combines with J gene TRBJ1-4; D gene unclear. Germline values: CDR1 MNHEY, CDR2 SMNVEV (reference sequence). This CDR3 spans 19 amino acids. The germline V and J ends were trimmed by 5 bases and 2 bases, with 24 bases remaining between them. CDR3 nucleotide sequence: TGTGCCAGCAGTCTCCGAGGGCTTATAGAAGACTATACTAATGAAAAACTGTTTTTT. It translates to CASSLRGLIEDYTNEKLFF.

This chain connects TRBV9 to TRBJ1-1, with D tentatively TRBD1 (5 bases). Trimming cost V 0 bases and J 1 base, with 7 bases left between them. The CDR3 is made up of 14 amino acids. The germline gives CDR1 SGDLS, CDR2 YYNGEE. CDR3 loop: CASSVEGPNTEAFF. CDR3 sequence (DNA): TGTGCCAGCAGCGTAGAGGGGCCGAACACTGAAGCTTTCTTT.

This clone was recorded a few times. The V gene is TRBV9, the J gene TRBJ1-3; 11 positions agree with TRBD1. CDR3 length: 17 residues. Trimming cost V 4 bases and J 3 bases; bases outside gene matches: 9. Germline V lookup: CDR1 SGDLS, CDR2 YYNGEE. The CDR3 nucleotides read TGTGCCAGCAGCCCCCCCGGGACAGGGGGATTTGGAAACACCATATATTTT. This translates into CASSPPGTGGFGNTIYF.

The rearrangement joins TRBV3-1 (or the pseudogene TRBV3-2) to TRBJ1-2, with D perhaps TRBD1 (6 bases). V dropped 8 bases and J dropped 4 bases, with 14 bases sitting between them. The V gene's germline CDR1 is LGHDT and CDR2 YNNKEL (reference sequence). This CDR3 region has 13 residues. Here the CDR3 DNA reads TGTGCCAGCGCCGAAGGACAGAGCTATGGCTACACCTTC. Amino acid sequence: CASAEGQSYGYTF.

This CDR3 reads CASSFRSGETQYF. CDR3 coding DNA: TGTGCCAGCAGTTTTCGAAGCGGGGAGACCCAGTACTTC. V is TRBV12-3 or TRBV12-4 and J is TRBJ2-5; D is possibly TRBD2 (6 bases). This CDR3 has 13 amino acids. V lost 3 bases and J 5 bases, leaving 10 bases between the germline ends.

The chain links TRBV5-1 to TRBJ2-7; TRBD1 might be the D (6 bases). Germline CDR1 is SGHRS and CDR2 is YFSETQ. The CDR3 runs 16 residues. V was pared by 9 bases and J by 0 bases, with 22 bases between. The DNA of the CDR3 is TGCGCCACCGGATCCGGCGGCAGGGGTAACTCCTACGAGCAGTACTTC. This encodes CATGSGGRGNSYEQYF.

This chain links TRBV18 with TRBJ2-6; 7 bases agree with TRBD1. The germline gives CDR1 KGHSH, CDR2 LQKENI. The CDR3 covers 17 residues. V was clipped by 3 bases and J by 4 bases; unmatched bases: 9. CDR3 in amino acids: CASSPRTGLYGANVLTF. As DNA, the CDR3 is TGTGCCAGCTCACCGAGGACAGGCCTCTACGGGGCCAACGTCCTGACTTTC.

Note on this clone: The identical CDR3 is also encoded by other nucleotide sequences in the sample. The chain is built from TRBV19 and TRBJ1-5, with 9 bases fitting TRBD1. J was trimmed by 2 bases and V by 5 bases; bases with no gene match: 1. This CDR3 contains 14 residues. Looked up from germline, CDR1 is LNHDA and CDR2 is SQIVND (reference sequence). This CDR3 is CASSRTGGNQPQHF. The CDR3 DNA follows: TGTGCCAGTAGTCGGACAGGGGGCAATCAGCCCCAGCATTTT.